This entry describes one T cell receptor beta chain. The data derive from a study of blood T cell repertoires in COVID-19. Trimming shortened V by 1 base and J by 7 bases, and 15 bases separated the two germline ends. Germline V gene lookup returns CDR1 LGHDT and CDR2 YNNKEL (reference sequence). There are 15 residues in the CDR3. While infection was still active, Seattle patients were enrolled and then followed longitudinally. Produced via immunoSEQ multiplex PCR; TCRdb's table is partial and in-frame only. The sample gives approximately 340,000 clones, roughly 89% of which show up once; approximately 9.4% is in the top ten.

This receptor was identified in a man younger than 40 with COVID-19, enrolled during active disease. The source material was peripheral blood. V and J are TRBV3-1 (or the pseudogene TRBV3-2) and TRBJ2-3; possibly TRBD2 for D (5 bases). CDR3 in DNA: TGTGCCAGCAGCCAAGCGGATAGGAGGAGGAATACGCAGTATTTT. This translates into CASSQADRRRNTQYF.